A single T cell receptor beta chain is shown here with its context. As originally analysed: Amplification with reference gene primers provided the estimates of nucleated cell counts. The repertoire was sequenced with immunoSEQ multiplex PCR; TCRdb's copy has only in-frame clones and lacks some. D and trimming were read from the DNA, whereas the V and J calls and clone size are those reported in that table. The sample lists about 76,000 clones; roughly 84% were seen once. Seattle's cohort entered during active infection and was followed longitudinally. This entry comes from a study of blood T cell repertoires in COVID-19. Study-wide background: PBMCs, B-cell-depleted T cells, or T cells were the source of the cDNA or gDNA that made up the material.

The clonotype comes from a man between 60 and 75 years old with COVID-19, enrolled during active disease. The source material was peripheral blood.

Here the CDR3 reads CASSTDDATSIQREDTQYF. CDR3 bases: TGTGCCAGCAGTACCGACGACGCCACGTCCATCCAACGGGAAGATACGCAGTATTTT. V usage is TRBV2 and J usage is TRBJ2-3; possibly TRBD2 for D (5 bases). The CDR3 is 19 amino acids. Per germline, CDR1 SNHLY and CDR2 FYNNEI. V was cut by 5 bases and J by 5 bases, with 29 bases left in between.